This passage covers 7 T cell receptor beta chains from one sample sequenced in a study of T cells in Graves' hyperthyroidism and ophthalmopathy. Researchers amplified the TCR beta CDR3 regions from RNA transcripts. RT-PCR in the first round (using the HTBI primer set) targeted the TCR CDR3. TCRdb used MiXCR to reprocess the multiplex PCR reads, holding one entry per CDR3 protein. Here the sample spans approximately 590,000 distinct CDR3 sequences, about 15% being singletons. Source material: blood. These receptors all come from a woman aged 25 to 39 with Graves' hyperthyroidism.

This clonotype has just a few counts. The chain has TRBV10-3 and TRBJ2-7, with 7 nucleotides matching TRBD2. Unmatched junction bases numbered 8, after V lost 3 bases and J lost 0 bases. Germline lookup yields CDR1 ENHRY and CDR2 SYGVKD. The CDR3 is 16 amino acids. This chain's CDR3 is CAISDPGRASSYEQYF. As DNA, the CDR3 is TGTGCCATCAGTGACCCAGGGAGGGCCAGCTCCTACGAGCAGTACTTC.

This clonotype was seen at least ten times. The DNA for the CDR3 is TGTGCCAGCAGCCGACAGGGATCGGCAGAGGCAGGCGAGCAGTACTTC. It encodes CASSRQGSAEAGEQYF. The V gene is TRBV7-2, the J gene TRBJ2-7, with 7 bases identical to TRBD1. The CDR3 sequence is 16 residues long. Trimming took 5 bases from V and 6 from J; bases not matched to a gene: 16. Germline assignment: CDR1 SGHTA and CDR2 FQGNSA.

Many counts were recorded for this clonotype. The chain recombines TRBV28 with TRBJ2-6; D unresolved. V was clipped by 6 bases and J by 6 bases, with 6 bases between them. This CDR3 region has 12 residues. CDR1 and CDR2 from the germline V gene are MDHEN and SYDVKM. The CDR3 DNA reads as TGTGCCAGCAGCCCCCCGGCCAACGTCCTGACTTTC. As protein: CASSPPANVLTF.

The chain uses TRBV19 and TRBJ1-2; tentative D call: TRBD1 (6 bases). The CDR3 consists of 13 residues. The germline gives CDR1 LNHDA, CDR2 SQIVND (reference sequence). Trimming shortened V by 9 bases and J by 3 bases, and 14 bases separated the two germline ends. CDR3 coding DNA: TGTGCCAGCGCTAGGGGGGGCGACTATGGCTACACCTTC. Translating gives CASARGGDYGYTF.

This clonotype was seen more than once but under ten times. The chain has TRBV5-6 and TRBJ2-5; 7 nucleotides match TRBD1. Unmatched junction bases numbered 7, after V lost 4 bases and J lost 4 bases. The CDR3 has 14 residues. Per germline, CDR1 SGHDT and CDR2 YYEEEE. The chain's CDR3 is CASSRDSLLETQYF. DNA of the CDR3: TGTGCCAGCAGCCGGGACAGTCTGTTAGAGACCCAGTACTTC.

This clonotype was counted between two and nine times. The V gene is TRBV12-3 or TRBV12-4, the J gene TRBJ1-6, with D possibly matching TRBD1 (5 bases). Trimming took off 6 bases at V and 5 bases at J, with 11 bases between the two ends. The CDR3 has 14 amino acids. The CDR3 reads CASSLTEHNSPLHF. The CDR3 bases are TGTGCCAGCAGCCTGACAGAACATAATTCACCCCTCCACTTT.

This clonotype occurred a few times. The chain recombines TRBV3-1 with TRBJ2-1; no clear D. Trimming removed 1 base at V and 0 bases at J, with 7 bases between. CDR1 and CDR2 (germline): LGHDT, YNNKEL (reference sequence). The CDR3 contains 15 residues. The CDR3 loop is CASSQGLPSYNEQFF. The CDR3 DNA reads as TGTGCCAGCAGCCAAGGGCTACCCTCCTACAATGAGCAGTTCTTC.